This T cell receptor (beta chain) stems from a study of beta chain features in type 1 diabetes. The CDR3 consists of 15 residues. The V gene lost 6 bases and the J gene lost 3 bases, with 18 bases spanning the gap. Germline V lookup: CDR1 MDHEN, CDR2 SYDVKM. All of the sorted populations showed purity greater than 95%. In this sample, this clone turned up a few times. The target antigen is unknown. Whole-study findings and limits: Type 1 diabetes patients showed a moderate but significant shortening of TCRB CDR3s in all four CD4+ subsets. Any role of HLA type in TCRB rearrangement remained unresolved here. Within the patient group, naive, central memory and Treg TCRB repertoires appeared more similar to each other than within healthy donors.

Sequencing targeted expressed TCRB transcripts, as all isolated RNA had been reverse transcribed. The read count averaged about 3.57 million across naive, central memory and regulatory T cell samples. Sequencing was performed with immunoSEQ multiplex PCR; in TCRdb, only in-frame clones are kept and a portion is missing. In the table there are about 660,000 clones, over 13% of which are singletons. Sequenced input: naive CD4+ T cells from blood. The chain couples TRBV28 to TRBJ2-7, with D unresolved. The TCR originated in a young man with type 1 diabetes. CDR3 protein: CASSDSSGFFYEQYF. CDR3 nucleotides: TGTGCCAGCAGCGACTCGTCGGGCTTTTTCTACGAGCAGTACTTC.